This TCR beta chain is drawn from a study of blood T cell repertoires in COVID-19. This study enrolled people aged about 18 to 90 from about two dozen US geographic areas. Germline loops: CDR1 SNHLY, CDR2 FYNNEI. V lost 1 base, J lost 4 bases, and 13 bases lay in between. This CDR3 spans 15 amino acids. The method was immunoSEQ multiplex PCR; TCRdb's version includes in-frame clones alone and lacks a portion of them. The sample has some 150,000 clones; roughly 90% are singletons. The V and J genes are TRBV2 and TRBJ1-2, with D perhaps matching TRBD1 (5 bases). The sequence derives from a woman in her twenties or thirties with acute COVID-19. The sequenced material came from PBMCs or T cells enriched from blood (not recorded which). The CDR3 reads CASSEGQPRTYGYTF. The CDR3, as DNA: TGTGCCAGCAGTGAAGGACAGCCCCGTACCTATGGCTACACCTTC. Full variable domain (remainder filled in from reference TRBV2 and TRBJ1-2): EPEVTQTPSHQVTQMGQEVILRCVPISNHLYFYWYRQILGQKVEFLVSFYNNEISEKSEIFDDQFSVERPDGSNFTLKIRSTKLEDSAMYFCASSEGQPRTYGYTFGSGTRLTVV.